The entry below gives a single TCR beta chain sequence along with its context. Its antigen is currently unknown. The data derive from a study of shared clonotypes between healthy human individuals. Study-wide results and limits: Sorted-subset sequencing was shown by rarefaction to be incomplete despite large depth. Non-shared clonotypes displayed generation probabilities falling below those of clonotypes present in all four donors. The study found about 5% of naive CD4 clonotypes shared across a handful of donors.

The genomic DNA of each subset was split evenly across several immunoSEQ plates. Profiled with immunoSEQ multiplex PCR; TCRdb holds only in-frame clones, not every one. The sample includes about 2 million clones, approximately 95% of them seen just once. This CDR3 is 14 amino acids long. V dropped 6 bases and J dropped 5; count of bases not matched to a gene: 6. Germline V gene lookup returns CDR1 MNHNY and CDR2 SVGAGI (reference sequence). The sequence was collected from a young man in good health. This sequence joins TRBV6-6 and TRBJ2-3; 9 nucleotides agree with TRBD1. What was sequenced was naive CD4+ T cells sorted from blood. As for subset: CD45RA+ positively selected. CDR3 sequence (DNA): TGTGCCAGCAGCCTCGGGACAGGGAGAGATACGCAGTATTTT. Translating gives CASSLGTGRDTQYF.